This TCR beta chain was sequenced in a study of technical replicates of blood from several donors. Losses at the gene ends were 4 bases for V and 0 bases for J; bases not matched to a gene: 11. The CDR3 consists of 17 residues. Germline V gene data show CDR1 as SEHNR and CDR2 as FQNEAQ (reference sequence). The data were produced by immunoSEQ multiplex PCR, yet TCRdb's version contains in-frame clones alone and is incomplete. The data contain 75,000 to 100,000 clones, roughly 96% of them singletons. This clonotype was obtained from a human donor in good health. The chain uses TRBV7-9 and TRBJ1-1, with 7 bases aligning to TRBD1. Material for sequencing was T cells isolated from PBMCs. The CDR3 sequence: CASSSLQGSGVNTEAFF. Here the CDR3 DNA reads TGTGCCAGCAGCTCACTACAGGGGTCAGGAGTGAACACTGAAGCTTTCTTT.